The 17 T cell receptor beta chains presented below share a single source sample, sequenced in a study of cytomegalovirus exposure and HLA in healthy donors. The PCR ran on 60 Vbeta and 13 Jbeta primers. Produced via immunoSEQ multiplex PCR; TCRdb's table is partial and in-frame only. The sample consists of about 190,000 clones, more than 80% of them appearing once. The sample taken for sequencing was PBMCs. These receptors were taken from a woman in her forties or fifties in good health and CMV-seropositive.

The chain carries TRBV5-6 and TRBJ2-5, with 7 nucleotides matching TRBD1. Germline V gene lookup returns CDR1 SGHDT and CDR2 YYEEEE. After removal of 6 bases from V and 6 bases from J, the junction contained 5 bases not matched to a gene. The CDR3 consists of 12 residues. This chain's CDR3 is CASIGQAKTQYF. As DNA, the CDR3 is TGTGCCAGCATTGGACAGGCGAAGACCCAGTACTTC.

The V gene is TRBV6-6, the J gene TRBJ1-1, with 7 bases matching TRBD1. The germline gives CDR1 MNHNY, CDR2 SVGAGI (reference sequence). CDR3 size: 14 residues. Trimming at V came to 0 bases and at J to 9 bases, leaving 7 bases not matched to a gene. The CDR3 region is CASSYSGQGVQAFF. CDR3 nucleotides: TGTGCCAGCAGTTACTCGGGTCAGGGGGTTCAAGCTTTCTTT.

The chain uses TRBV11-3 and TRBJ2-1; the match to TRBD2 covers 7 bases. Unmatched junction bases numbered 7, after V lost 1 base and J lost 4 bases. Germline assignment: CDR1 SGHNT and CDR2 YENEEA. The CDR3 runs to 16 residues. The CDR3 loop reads CASSLGGGGSYNEQFF. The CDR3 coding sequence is TGTGCCAGCAGCTTAGGAGGCGGGGGTTCTTACAATGAGCAGTTCTTC.

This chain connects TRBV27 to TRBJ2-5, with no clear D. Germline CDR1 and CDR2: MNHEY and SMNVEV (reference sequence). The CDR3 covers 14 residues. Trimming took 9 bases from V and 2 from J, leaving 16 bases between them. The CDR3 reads CARSLADTQETQYF. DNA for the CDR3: TGTGCCAGGTCCCTGGCGGATACACAAGAGACCCAGTACTTC.

The CDR3 coding sequence is TGTGCCAGCAGCCGACCAACAGGGGTGGGAGGAAACACCATATATTTT. Protein product: CASSRPTGVGGNTIYF. The chain employs TRBV7-8 and TRBJ1-3; 7 bases align to TRBD1. Per germline, CDR1 SGHVS and CDR2 FQNEAQ. V was pared by 5 bases and J by 4 bases, with 11 bases of the junction left unmatched. This CDR3 spans 16 amino acids.

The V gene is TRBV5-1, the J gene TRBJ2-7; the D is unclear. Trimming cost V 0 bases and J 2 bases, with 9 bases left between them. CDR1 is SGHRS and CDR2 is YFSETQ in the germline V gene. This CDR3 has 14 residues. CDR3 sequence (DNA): TGCGCCAGCAGCTTGGACGGTACGACCTACGAGCAGTACTTC. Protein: CASSLDGTTYEQYF. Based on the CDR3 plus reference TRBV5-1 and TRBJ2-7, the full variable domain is KAGVTQTPRYLIKTRGQQVTLSCSPISGHRSVSWYQQTPGQGLQFLFEYFSETQRNKGNFPGRFSGRQFSNSRSEMNVSTLELGDSALYLCASSLDGTTYEQYFGPGTRLTVT.

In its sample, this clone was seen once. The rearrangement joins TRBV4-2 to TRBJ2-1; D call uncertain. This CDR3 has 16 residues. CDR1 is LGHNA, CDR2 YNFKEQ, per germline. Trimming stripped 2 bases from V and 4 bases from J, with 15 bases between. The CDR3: CASSQTRLEIYNEQFF. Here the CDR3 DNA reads TGTGCCAGCAGCCAAACAAGGCTAGAGATATACAATGAGCAGTTCTTC.

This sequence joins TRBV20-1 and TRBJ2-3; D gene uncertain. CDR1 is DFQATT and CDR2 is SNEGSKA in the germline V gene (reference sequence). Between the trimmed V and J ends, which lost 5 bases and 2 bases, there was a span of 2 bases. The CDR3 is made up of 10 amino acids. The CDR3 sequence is CSAHTDTQYF. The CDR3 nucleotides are TGCAGTGCTCACACAGATACGCAGTATTTT.

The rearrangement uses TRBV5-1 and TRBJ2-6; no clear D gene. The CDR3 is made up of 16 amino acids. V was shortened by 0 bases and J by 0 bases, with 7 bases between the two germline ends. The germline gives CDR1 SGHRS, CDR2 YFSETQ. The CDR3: CASSLGGNSGANVLTF. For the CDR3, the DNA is TGCGCCAGCAGCTTGGGCGGTAACTCTGGGGCCAACGTCCTGACTTTC.

CDR3 protein: CASSFSGTGSDTQYF. The CDR3 DNA follows: TGTGCCAGCAGCTTTTCCGGGACAGGTTCTGATACGCAGTATTTT. This sequence joins TRBV9 and TRBJ2-3, with 8 bases identical to TRBD1. Germline-derived CDR1 and CDR2 are SGDLS and YYNGEE. V shed 4 bases, J shed 6 bases, and the junction held 10 bases outside the gene matches. The length of the CDR3 is 15 residues.

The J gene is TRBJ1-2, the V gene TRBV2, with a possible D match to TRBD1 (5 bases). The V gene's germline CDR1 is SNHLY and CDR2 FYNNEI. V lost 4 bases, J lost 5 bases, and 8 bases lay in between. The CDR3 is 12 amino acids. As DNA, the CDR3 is TGTGCCAGCAGTGGCACAGGATATGGCTACACCTTC. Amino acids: CASSGTGYGYTF.

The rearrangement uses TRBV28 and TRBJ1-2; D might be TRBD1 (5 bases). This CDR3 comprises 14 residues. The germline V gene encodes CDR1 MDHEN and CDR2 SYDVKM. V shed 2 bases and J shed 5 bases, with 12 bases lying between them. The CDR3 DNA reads TGTGCCAGCAGTTTAGGGGACTTAAAGTATGGCTACACCTTC. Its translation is CASSLGDLKYGYTF.

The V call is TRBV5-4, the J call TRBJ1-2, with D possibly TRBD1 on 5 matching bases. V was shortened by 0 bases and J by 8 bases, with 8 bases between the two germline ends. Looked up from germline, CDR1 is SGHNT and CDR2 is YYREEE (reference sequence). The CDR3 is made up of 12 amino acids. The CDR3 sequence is CASSLAGGGYTF. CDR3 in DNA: TGTGCCAGCAGCTTGGCGGGGGGAGGCTACACCTTC.

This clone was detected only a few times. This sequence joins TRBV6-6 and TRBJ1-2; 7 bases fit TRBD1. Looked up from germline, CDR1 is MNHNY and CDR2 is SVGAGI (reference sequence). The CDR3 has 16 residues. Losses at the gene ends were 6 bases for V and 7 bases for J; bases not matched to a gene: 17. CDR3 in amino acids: CASSMTQGRTLGGYTF. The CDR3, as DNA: TGTGCCAGCAGCATGACACAGGGGAGGACTTTGGGTGGCTACACCTTC.

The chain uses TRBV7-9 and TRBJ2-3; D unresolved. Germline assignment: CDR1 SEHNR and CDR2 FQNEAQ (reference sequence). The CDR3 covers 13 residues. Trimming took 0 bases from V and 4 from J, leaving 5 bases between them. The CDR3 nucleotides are TGTGCCAGCAGCTTAGCTAGATCAGATACGCAGTATTTT. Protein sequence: CASSLARSDTQYF.

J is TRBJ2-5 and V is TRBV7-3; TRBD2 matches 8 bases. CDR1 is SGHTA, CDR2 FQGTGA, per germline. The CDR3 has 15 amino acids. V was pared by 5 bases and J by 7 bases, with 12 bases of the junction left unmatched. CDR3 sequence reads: CASSPNSGGIGTQYF. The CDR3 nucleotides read TGTGCCAGCAGCCCGAACAGCGGGGGAATTGGGACCCAGTACTTC.

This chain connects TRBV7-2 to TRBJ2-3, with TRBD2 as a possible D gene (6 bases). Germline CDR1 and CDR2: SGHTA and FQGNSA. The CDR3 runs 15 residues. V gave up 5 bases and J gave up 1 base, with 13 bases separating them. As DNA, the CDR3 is TGTGCCAGCAGCCAAACGGGGGTTGGCACAGATACGCAGTATTTT. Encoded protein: CASSQTGVGTDTQYF.